This TCR beta chain was documented in a study of T cells after yellow fever vaccination. Researchers made TCR cDNA using 5'RACE template switching, and this step added a universal primer site and UMIs. Each CDR3 protein is one row after TCRdb ran MiXCR on the 5' RACE reads. The sample shows around 310,000 distinct CDR3 sequences, 8.7% of them seen only once. Germline assignment: CDR1 SNHLY and CDR2 FYNNEI. The CDR3 is 14 amino acids. V was shortened by 5 bases and J by 5 bases, with 13 bases between the two germline ends. General observations from the study: Reappearance after the booster was seen for most primary-vaccination clones, at 95% to 96% CD4 and about 90% CD8. High-abundance clonotypes from the bulk population could contaminate FACS-sorted repertoires.

This clonotype was detected ten times or more. Its antigen is currently unknown. The source was PBMCs, collected on the day of the first yellow fever vaccination. This rearrangement joins TRBV2 to TRBJ1-5, with D perhaps matching TRBD1 (6 bases). The clonotype comes from a man aged 18 to 30 who received the YFV17D yellow fever vaccine. The CDR3 spells CASSFTGIYQPQHF. Here the CDR3 DNA reads TGTGCCAGCAGTTTTACAGGGATATATCAGCCCCAGCATTTT.